This TCR beta chain was retrieved from a study of human T cells and chemical hapten exposure. Whole-study results and caveats: The number of TCRs over 1 in 1000 frequency stayed unchanged after DPC.

Remarks on this clonotype: The antigen is undetermined.

It was the library that attached unique molecular identifiers to individual cDNA molecules. TCRdb reprocessed the 5' RACE reads with MiXCR, giving one entry per CDR3 protein. The sample lists 110,000 or so distinct CDR3 sequences; around 20% were seen once. Germline assignment: CDR1 DFQATT and CDR2 SNEGSKA (reference sequence). Between the trimmed V and J ends, which lost 1 base and 9 bases, there was a span of 19 bases. This CDR3 region has 14 residues. Total RNA was isolated from whole blood that had not been fractionated. The clonotype originates from a human donor in good health. The chain links TRBV20-1 to TRBJ2-7; D is perhaps TRBD1 (6 bases). DNA for the CDR3: TGCAGTGCTAGAGGGGGGCAGGGGATTACGGGGCAGTACTTC. Its protein product is CSARGGQGITGQYF.